The clone carrying this TCR beta chain was recorded a few times. Its antigen is still unknown. A single record per CDR3 protein comes from TCRdb applying MiXCR to the RT-PCR reads. The table shows 700,000 to 900,000 distinct CDR3 sequences, with roughly 20% occurring only once. The sample originates from a study of response to subunit inactivated influenza vaccine. The CDR3 spans 16 residues. Trimming removed 5 bases from V and 1 base from J, with 16 bases in between. The germline V gene has CDR1 MRHNA and CDR2 SNTAGT. Overall study findings and caveats: Each seasonal flu vaccination may recruit only limited new T cells, authors suggested.

This chain joins TRBV6-4 and TRBJ2-3; D may be TRBD1 or TRBD2 (6 bases each). This TCR came from a man aged 45-65 years who received an inactivated influenza vaccine. The sequenced sample was PBMCs from blood, obtained roughly 5 days after vaccination. The CDR3 loop reads CASSRMGGVGTDTQYF. CDR3 nucleotides: TGTGCCAGCAGTCGGATGGGGGGCGTGGGCACAGATACGCAGTATTTT.